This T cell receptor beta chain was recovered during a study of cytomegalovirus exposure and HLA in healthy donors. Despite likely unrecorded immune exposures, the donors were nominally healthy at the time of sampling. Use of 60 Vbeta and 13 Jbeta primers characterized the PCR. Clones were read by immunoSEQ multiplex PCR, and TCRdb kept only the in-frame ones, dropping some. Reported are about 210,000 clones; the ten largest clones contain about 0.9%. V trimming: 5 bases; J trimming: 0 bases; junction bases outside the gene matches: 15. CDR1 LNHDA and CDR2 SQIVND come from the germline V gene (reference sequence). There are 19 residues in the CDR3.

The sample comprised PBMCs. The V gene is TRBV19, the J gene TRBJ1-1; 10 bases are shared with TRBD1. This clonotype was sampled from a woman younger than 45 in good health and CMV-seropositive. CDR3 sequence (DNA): TGTGCCAGTAGTCCGTTAGGGAGGGACAGGGGATCTGTGAACACTGAAGCTTTCTTT. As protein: CASSPLGRDRGSVNTEAFF. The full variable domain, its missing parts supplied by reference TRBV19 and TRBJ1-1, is DGGITQSPKYLFRKEGQNVTLSCEQNLNHDAMYWYRQDPGQGLRLIYYSQIVNDFQKGDIAEGYSVSREKKESFPLTVTSAQKNPTAFYLCASSPLGRDRGSVNTEAFFGQGTRLTVV.